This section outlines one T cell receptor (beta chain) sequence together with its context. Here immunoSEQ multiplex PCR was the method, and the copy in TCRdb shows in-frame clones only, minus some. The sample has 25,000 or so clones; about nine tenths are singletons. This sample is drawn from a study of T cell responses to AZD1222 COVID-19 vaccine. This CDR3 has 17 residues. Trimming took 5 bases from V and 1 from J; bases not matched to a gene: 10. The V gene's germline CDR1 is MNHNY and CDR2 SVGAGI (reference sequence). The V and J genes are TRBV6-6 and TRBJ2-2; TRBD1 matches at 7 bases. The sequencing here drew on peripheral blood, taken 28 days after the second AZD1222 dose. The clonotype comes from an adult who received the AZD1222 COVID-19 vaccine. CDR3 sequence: CASSPRFDRENTGELFF. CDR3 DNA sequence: TGTGCCAGCAGTCCCCGGTTCGACAGGGAGAACACCGGGGAGCTGTTTTTT.